The 14 T cell receptor beta chains listed next were all sequenced from one sample in a study of human T cells and chemical hapten exposure. Time point of the sample: patch test 3, about 24 weeks after DPC sensitization. Treatment: therapeutic diphenylcyclopropenone sensitization with weekly scalp DPC. TCRdb fed the RACE reads into MiXCR, producing one record per CDR3 protein. The data contain approximately 97,000 distinct CDR3 sequences, roughly a quarter of them singletons. Here the sequenced sample was whole blood, taken in connection with sensitization to the hapten diphenylcyclopropenone (DPC). These receptors were obtained from a middle-aged man with alopecia areata. Some clones in this sample may be carry-over from other donors' samples.

This clonotype was observed a handful of times. The CDR3 DNA follows: TGTGCCAGCAGCTTAGACGCAGTAGGGGCAGATACGCAGTATTTT. This translates into CASSLDAVGADTQYF. The chain carries TRBV7-9 and TRBJ2-3; perhaps TRBD1 as D (5 bases). CDR3 length: 15 residues. Trimming left V 1 base short and J 4 bases short, with 12 bases between. Germline CDR1 reads SEHNR; CDR2 reads FQNEAQ (reference sequence).

This clonotype has a handful of counts. V and J are TRBV6-1 and TRBJ1-5, with a tentative D call TRBD1 (5 bases). Germline V lookup: CDR1 MNHNS, CDR2 SASEGT. The V end was cut by 1 base, the J end by 3 bases, with 10 bases between. CDR3 length equals 15 residues. CDR3 region: CASSEVGGYNQPQHF. The CDR3 DNA is TGTGCCAGCAGTGAAGTGGGGGGTTACAATCAGCCCCAGCATTTT.

This clonotype was seen a few times. The genes are TRBV6-5 and TRBJ2-7; TRBD1 matches 9 bases. Looked up from germline, CDR1 is MNHEY and CDR2 is SVGAGI. CDR3 length: 15 residues. V lost 0 bases and J lost 6; bases outside the gene matches: 6. In DNA, the CDR3 is TGTGCCAGCAGTTACTCAGGGACAGGGTTCAGCGAGCAGTACTTC. Its protein product is CASSYSGTGFSEQYF.

This clonotype was counted between two and nine times. The chain uses TRBV6-1 and TRBJ2-1, with TRBD1 identical over 9 bases. The germline V gene encodes CDR1 MNHNS and CDR2 SASEGT. This CDR3 has 16 residues. The junction had 9 bases not matched to a gene; V was cut back by 4 bases and J by 5 bases. In DNA, the CDR3 is TGTGCCAGCAGTGCCCTCCCAGGACAGGGGAACAATGAGCAGTTCTTC. Translation: CASSALPGQGNNEQFF.

This clonotype came up a few times. The chain is built from TRBV4-3 and TRBJ2-1; TRBD2 matches 11 bases. Unmatched junction bases numbered 8, after V lost 1 base and J lost 6 bases. The CDR3 contains 17 residues. Germline V CDR1 and CDR2: LGHNA, YSLEER. CDR3 protein: CASSQGGLADGRNEQFF. Here the CDR3 DNA reads TGCGCCAGCAGCCAAGGGGGACTAGCGGACGGACGCAATGAGCAGTTCTTC.

The sample holds a few counts of this clonotype. The chain couples TRBV7-3 to TRBJ2-6; weak D call: TRBD1 (6 bases). Germline loops: CDR1 SGHTA, CDR2 FQGTGA. Trimming pared 5 bases from V and 2 bases from J, leaving 10 bases between. The CDR3 has 15 amino acids. The CDR3 sequence is CASSTNRAGANVLTF. CDR3 bases: TGTGCCAGCAGCACAAACAGGGCTGGGGCCAACGTCCTGACTTTC.

The V call is TRBV2, the J call TRBJ2-7; 10 bases map to TRBD1. After removal of 5 bases from V and 3 bases from J, the junction contained 7 bases not matched to a gene. The V gene's germline CDR1 is SNHLY and CDR2 FYNNEI. This CDR3 comprises 15 residues. In DNA, the CDR3 is TGTGCCAGCAGTAAGTCGGGGACAGGGGACTACGAGCAGTACTTC. Translation gives CASSKSGTGDYEQYF.

The V and J genes are TRBV28 and TRBJ1-2; D possibly corresponds to TRBD1 (5 bases). The germline V gene has CDR1 MDHEN and CDR2 SYDVKM. The CDR3 is made up of 9 amino acids. The V end was cut by 11 bases, the J end by 7 bases, with 8 bases between. CDR3 amino acids: CASGAGYTF. CDR3 DNA: TGTGCCTCTGGGGCTGGCTACACCTTC.

This clonotype has a handful of counts. V gene TRBV12-3 or TRBV12-4 combines with J gene TRBJ1-2; 9 nucleotides line up with TRBD1. This CDR3 is 11 amino acids long. Unmatched junction bases numbered 6, after V lost 11 bases and J lost 8 bases. Here the CDR3 reads CASGQGWGYTF. As DNA, the CDR3 is TGTGCCTCAGGACAGGGGTGGGGCTACACCTTC.

V is TRBV28 and J is TRBJ1-5, with D possibly TRBD1 on 6 matching bases. The V gene lost 6 bases and the J gene lost 6 bases, with 21 bases spanning the gap. The CDR3 is 16 residues long. The germline V gene has CDR1 MDHEN and CDR2 SYDVKM. Here the CDR3 reads CASSPTAGRGSQPQHF. CDR3 nucleotides: TGTGCCAGCAGCCCAACAGCGGGCAGGGGTAGTCAGCCCCAGCATTTT. The full variable domain, in which reference TRBV28 and TRBJ1-5 provide the parts outside the CDR3, is DVKVTQSSRYLVKRTGEKVFLECVQDMDHENMFWYRQDPGLGLRLIYFSYDVKMKEKGDIPEGYSVSREKKERFSLILESASTNQTSMYLCASSPTAGRGSQPQHFGDGTRLSIL.

The CDR3 here is CASSYSNEQFF. The CDR3 region has the DNA TGTGCCAGCAGTTACTCCAATGAGCAGTTCTTC. The chain recombines TRBV6-6 with TRBJ2-1, with D unclear. This CDR3 comprises 11 residues. Trimming cost V 0 bases and J 6 bases, with 0 bases left between them. Germline assignment: CDR1 MNHNY and CDR2 SVGAGI (reference sequence).

In its sample, this clonotype was seen a few times. The V and J genes are TRBV9 and TRBJ2-7; D gene ambiguous. Germline values: CDR1 SGDLS, CDR2 YYNGEE. Trimming removed 0 bases at V and 2 bases at J, with 12 bases between. CDR3 length: 15 amino acids. Here the CDR3 reads CASSVEADTTYEQYF. The CDR3 DNA is TGTGCCAGCAGCGTAGAGGCGGATACTACCTACGAGCAGTACTTC.

This clonotype was seen ten or more times. This chain links TRBV9 with TRBJ1-5; TRBD1 aligns across 7 bases. Per the germline V gene, CDR1 is SGDLS and CDR2 is YYNGEE. Unmatched junction bases numbered 3, after V lost 5 bases and J lost 4 bases. The CDR3 is 13 residues long. CDR3 DNA sequence: TGTGCCAGCAGTTTGGGACAGAATCAGCCCCAGCATTTT. The encoded protein is CASSLGQNQPQHF.

The chain couples TRBV4-1 to TRBJ2-7; 8 positions match TRBD2. Trimming took 1 base from V and 5 from J; bases not matched to a gene: 16. The CDR3 extends over 18 amino acids. CDR1 MGHRA and CDR2 YSYEKL come from the germline V gene. In DNA, the CDR3 is TGCGCCAGCAGCCAAGCGTCCGGACTAGCCATGGGGCTCCACGAGCAGTACTTC. Translated, it gives CASSQASGLAMGLHEQYF.